Shown below are 20 T cell receptor beta chains from a single sample sequenced in a study of CD8 T cells in ankylosing spondylitis. TCRdb called the 5' RACE reads again in MiXCR, with one record for every CDR3 protein. This sample has more than 150,000 distinct CDR3 sequences, with around a sixth found just once. What was sequenced was blood, either unsorted or a sorted T cell fraction (not recorded which). These receptors originate from a male donor aged 10 to 30 with ankylosing spondylitis or in good health (not recorded which).

This clonotype was counted ten times or more. V usage is TRBV25-1 and J usage is TRBJ1-4, with D uncertain. With 3 bases removed from V and 12 bases from J, the gap between germline ends came to 11 bases. CDR3 size: 12 residues. The germline V gene encodes CDR1 MGHDK and CDR2 SYGVNS. As DNA, the CDR3 is TGTGCCAGCAGTGACCGGCGGCTCGAACTGTTTTTT. It yields the protein CASSDRRLELFF. Drawing the rest from reference TRBV25-1 and TRBJ1-4, the complete variable domain is EADIYQTPRYLVIGTGKKITLECSQTMGHDKMYWYQQDPGMELHLIHYSYGVNSTEKGDLSSESTVSRIRTEHFPLTLESARPSHTSQYLCASSDRRLELFFGSGTQLSVL.

Notes on this clonotype: Its ends do not fully match the called genes, so a read error is possible. The chain couples TRBV2 to TRBJ2-1; 7 bases are a match to TRBD2. Germline V gene lookup returns CDR1 SNHLY and CDR2 FYNNEI. The CDR3 has 14 amino acids. The CDR3 spells CTSSPGGIYNEQFF. CDR3 coding DNA: TGTACCAGCAGTCCGGGAGGCATCTACAATGAGCAGTTCTTC.

This clonotype was detected many times. The gene calls are TRBV20-1 and TRBJ1-5; no definite D call. The CDR3 covers 16 residues. V dropped 3 bases and J dropped 2 bases, with 17 bases sitting between them. Germline CDR1 DFQATT, CDR2 SNEGSKA (reference sequence). The CDR3 sequence is CSASRSGRAGNQPQHF. The CDR3 region has the DNA TGCAGTGCTAGTCGGTCCGGGAGGGCGGGCAATCAGCCCCAGCATTTT.

V is TRBV4-3 and J is TRBJ2-7; 9 nucleotides agree with TRBD2. Germline V CDR1 and CDR2: LGHNA, YSLEER. Germline trimming cut 0 bases from V and 3 bases from J; bases unmatched to any gene: 3. There are 15 residues in the CDR3. CDR3 nucleotides: TGCGCCAGCAGCCAAGATAGCGGGAGTTACTACGAGCAGTACTTC. Protein: CASSQDSGSYYEQYF.

This clonotype occurred many times. The chain links TRBV10-3 to TRBJ2-1; D tentatively reads TRBD1 or TRBD2 (6 bases each). CDR1 and CDR2 (germline): ENHRY, SYGVKD. The CDR3 sequence is 16 residues long. V lost 2 bases, J lost 3 bases, and 14 bases lay in between. The CDR3 DNA follows: TGTGCCATCAGTGAGAGGGGGGAAGGGAACTACAATGAGCAGTTCTTC. Amino acids: CAISERGEGNYNEQFF.

This clonotype was seen at least ten times. The J gene is TRBJ2-5, the V gene TRBV4-3; D is possibly TRBD2 (6 bases). The CDR3 runs to 18 residues. The V end was cut by 0 bases, the J end by 0 bases, with 17 bases between. From germline, CDR1 is LGHNA and CDR2 YSLEER. CDR3 sequence (DNA): TGCGCCAGCAGCCAAGAGAATCACGGGAGCATGTACCAAGAGACCCAGTACTTC. This sequence encodes CASSQENHGSMYQETQYF.

In its sample, this clonotype was seen many times. The chain uses TRBV29-1 and TRBJ1-1; no clear D. Germline V gene data show CDR1 as SQVTM and CDR2 as ANQGSEA. The ends were cut back, 7 bases at V and 3 bases at J, with 6 bases in the middle. This CDR3 has 10 residues. CDR3: CSAAHTEAFF. CDR3 sequence (DNA): TGCAGCGCAGCGCACACTGAAGCTTTCTTT.

This clonotype came up many times. V and J are TRBV27 and TRBJ2-7; possible D gene TRBD2, 5 bases. The CDR3 spans 14 residues. The V gene's germline CDR1 is MNHEY and CDR2 SMNVEV (reference sequence). V lost 6 bases to trimming and J lost 6 bases, with 18 bases between them. The CDR3 here is CASRSLRVDFEQYF. CDR3 bases: TGTGCCAGCAGATCCCTGAGGGTGGATTTCGAGCAGTACTTC.

The chain uses TRBV29-1 and TRBJ2-1, with no clear D. The CDR3 length is 11 residues. V dropped 4 bases and J dropped 11 bases, with 12 bases sitting between them. Germline V gene sequence: CDR1 SQVTM, CDR2 ANQGSEA. The DNA for the CDR3 is TGCAGCGTTGGAGAGTTGGAGAAGCAGTTCTTC. Protein product: CSVGELEKQFF.

Ten or more counts support this clonotype. The genes are TRBV27 and TRBJ2-1, with D possibly being TRBD1 or TRBD2 (5 bases each). The V gene lost 3 bases and the J gene lost 6 bases, with 12 bases spanning the gap. This CDR3 contains 14 residues. Germline V gene data show CDR1 as MNHEY and CDR2 as SMNVEV (reference sequence). CDR3 DNA sequence: TGTGCCAGCAGTTTGGGACCTCGCGGCAATGAGCAGTTCTTC. Its translation is CASSLGPRGNEQFF.

V gene TRBV30 combines with J gene TRBJ2-1, with TRBD2 matching over 7 bases. Germline V lookup: CDR1 GTSNPN, CDR2 SVGIG (reference sequence). The CDR3 extends over 14 amino acids. The J segment lost 5 bases and the V segment lost 2 bases, leaving 6 bases of the junction unmatched. The CDR3 here is CAWSKTGLNNEQFF. CDR3 nucleotides: TGTGCCTGGAGTAAGACGGGACTAAACAATGAGCAGTTCTTC.

This clonotype was observed many times. The chain employs TRBV6-6 and TRBJ2-5; D remains unclear. Per the germline V gene, CDR1 is MNHNY and CDR2 is SVGAGI (reference sequence). CDR3 length: 13 amino acids. The V gene lost 6 bases and the J gene lost 4 bases, with 12 bases spanning the gap. CDR3 sequence reads: CASSHRAGETQYF. The CDR3, as DNA: TGTGCCAGCAGCCACCGGGCCGGAGAGACCCAGTACTTC.

This clonotype has ten or more counts. This sequence joins TRBV6-2 or TRBV6-3 and TRBJ2-7; 7 bases agree with TRBD1. Germline values: CDR1 MNHEY, CDR2 SVGEGT. This CDR3 spans 12 amino acids. With 7 bases clipped from V and 7 bases from J, the junction kept 7 bases outside the gene matches. The CDR3 nucleotides read TGTGCCAGCACCCGGACAGGCGGGGAGCAGTACTTC. This gives the protein CASTRTGGEQYF.

This clonotype was found once. The chain couples TRBV5-6 to TRBJ2-1, with 13 bases fitting TRBD2. After removal of 0 bases from V and 9 bases from J, the junction contained 3 bases not matched to a gene. The germline V gene encodes CDR1 SGHDT and CDR2 YYEEEE. The CDR3 contains 15 residues. The CDR3 here is CASSLAGLAGSEQFF. CDR3 sequence (DNA): TGTGCCAGCAGCTTGGCGGGACTAGCGGGGAGTGAGCAGTTCTTC.

At least ten counts were recorded for this clonotype. The rearrangement links TRBV4-3 to TRBJ2-5, with TRBD2 identical over 9 bases. Trimming removed 3 bases from V and 5 bases from J; junction bases left unmatched: 7. Germline values: CDR1 LGHNA, CDR2 YSLEER. The CDR3 consists of 15 residues. CDR3 amino acids: CASSHLGAGGETQYF. The CDR3 DNA reads TGCGCCAGCAGCCACCTTGGGGCGGGGGGGGAGACCCAGTACTTC.

The sample holds many counts of this clonotype. This chain uses TRBV10-1 with TRBJ2-1, with 7 bases matching TRBD2. The germline V gene encodes CDR1 WNHNN and CDR2 SYGVQD (reference sequence). This CDR3 region has 18 residues. The V segment lost 0 bases and the J segment 3 bases; nucleotides outside the gene matches: 11. The CDR3 DNA reads TGCGCCAGCAGTGAGTCGAGTCTAGCGGACGTGAGCTACAATGAGCAGTTCTTC. Translated, it gives CASSESSLADVSYNEQFF.

In this sample, this clonotype turned up many times. The chain combines TRBV28 with TRBJ1-2; D is possibly TRBD1 (5 bases). Germline-derived CDR1 and CDR2 are MDHEN and SYDVKM. Trimming took 7 bases from V and 6 from J, leaving 18 bases between them. This CDR3 has 14 residues. As DNA, the CDR3 is TGTGCCAGCAAACCCAGGGTTTCTAGCGATGGCTACACCTTC. Translating it yields CASKPRVSSDGYTF.

This chain uses TRBV7-2 with TRBJ2-5; tentative D call: TRBD1 (6 bases). V lost 1 base and J lost 3, with 12 bases in between. The CDR3 runs to 15 residues. The germline V gene encodes CDR1 SGHTA and CDR2 FQGNSA. The CDR3 protein is CASSLDGDRKETQYF. The CDR3 DNA sequence: TGTGCCAGCAGCTTAGACGGTGACAGGAAAGAGACCCAGTACTTC.

The chain uses TRBV29-1 and TRBJ2-7; no definite D call. The CDR3 contains 14 residues. The germline gives CDR1 SQVTM, CDR2 ANQGSEA. The V and J ends lost 6 bases and 2 bases respectively, with 17 bases between them. CDR3 DNA: TGCAGCGTGGTTCACATCAGGCCAACCTACGAGCAGTACTTC. Amino acids: CSVVHIRPTYEQYF.

This clonotype was picked up many times. The gene calls are TRBV7-2 and TRBJ2-7, with TRBD1 as a possible D gene (6 bases). CDR1 and CDR2 from the germline V gene are SGHTA and FQGNSA. V was clipped by 1 base and J by 2 bases, with 12 bases between them. This CDR3 comprises 15 residues. CDR3 loop: CASSLETGTAYEQYF. The CDR3 nucleotides are TGTGCCAGCAGCTTAGAGACAGGCACGGCCTACGAGCAGTACTTC.